These 10 T cell receptor beta chains came from one sample sequenced in a study of tissue T cells after allogeneic stem cell transplantation. Sequencing was performed with immunoSEQ multiplex PCR; in TCRdb, only in-frame clones are kept and a portion is missing. The repertoire holds approximately 1,200 clones, about 45% seen once, with 40% to 50% in the top ten. The sequences come from esophageal tissue, collected at autopsy. The receptors shown here come from a female patient aged 35 to 69 with steroid-refractory graft-versus-host disease after an allogeneic stem cell transplant. Some T cells may be transferred from the graft donor.

The genes are TRBV20-1 and TRBJ1-2; no definite D call. Trimming pared 6 bases from V and 8 bases from J, leaving 16 bases between. Germline V lookup: CDR1 DFQATT, CDR2 SNEGSKA (reference sequence). The CDR3 is made up of 12 amino acids. The CDR3 sequence: CSASTATGGYTF. Written as DNA, the CDR3 is TGCAGTGCCAGTACAGCCACGGGGGGCTACACCTTC.

The chain has TRBV9 and TRBJ1-4; D is unresolved. Germline V CDR1 and CDR2: SGDLS, YYNGEE. The CDR3 totals 15 residues. Trimming removed 4 bases at V and 0 bases at J, with 10 bases between. The CDR3 sequence is CASSFGSATNEKLFF. The CDR3 nucleotides are TGTGCCAGCAGCTTTGGGTCTGCAACTAATGAAAAACTGTTTTTT.

By sample fraction, this clone is large. The gene calls are TRBV4-2 and TRBJ2-7; TRBD2 agrees at 8 bases. V gave up 4 bases and J gave up 3 bases; unmatched junction bases: 11. Germline loops: CDR1 LGHNA, CDR2 YNFKEQ. This CDR3 has 16 amino acids. Written as DNA, the CDR3 is TGTGCCAGCAGCCTTTTAAGCGGGGGTACTTTCTACGAGCAGTACTTC. Translation gives CASSLLSGGTFYEQYF.

This clone qualifies as large. The chain recombines TRBV19 with TRBJ1-2; 10 nucleotides align to TRBD1. Germline loops: CDR1 LNHDA, CDR2 SQIVND (reference sequence). The CDR3 length is 15 residues. Unmatched junction bases numbered 6, after V lost 1 base and J lost 7 bases. CDR3 sequence: CASSIGQGARGGYTF. CDR3 DNA sequence: TGTGCCAGTAGTATAGGACAGGGGGCAAGGGGTGGCTACACCTTC.

This chain uses TRBV3-1 (or the pseudogene TRBV3-2) with TRBJ2-7; 9 bases are shared with TRBD1. The germline CDR1 and CDR2 sequences are LGHDT and YNNKEL (reference sequence). Trimming took 4 bases from V and 2 from J; bases not matched to a gene: 9. CDR3 length: 16 residues. CDR3 DNA sequence: TGTGCCAGCAGCCGAGGCTACGGGACAGGGCCCTACGAGCAGTACTTC. Protein: CASSRGYGTGPYEQYF.

This chain uses TRBV14 with TRBJ1-2; weak D call: TRBD1 (6 bases). This CDR3 has 14 amino acids. From germline, CDR1 is SGHDN and CDR2 FVKESK. The V gene lost 1 base and the J gene lost 4 bases, with 10 bases spanning the gap. The DNA of the CDR3 is TGTGCCAGCAGCCAAGTCGCAGGGGCCTATGGCTACACCTTC. It is translated as CASSQVAGAYGYTF.

This clone occurred a few times. CDR3 nucleotide sequence: TGTGCCAGCTCACCGGGACAGGGGTATTCTGGGGCCAACGTCCTGACTTTC. It yields the protein CASSPGQGYSGANVLTF. The chain uses TRBV6-4 and TRBJ2-6; TRBD1 agrees at 10 bases. The CDR3 length is 17 residues. Trimming removed 8 bases from V and 1 base from J; junction bases left unmatched: 8. Germline V gives CDR1 MRHNA, CDR2 SNTAGT.

The chain has TRBV7-9 and TRBJ1-1; a possible D gene is TRBD1 (5 bases). The CDR3 consists of 12 residues. The germline V and J ends were trimmed by 7 bases and 5 bases, with 11 bases remaining between them. CDR1 SEHNR and CDR2 FQNEAQ come from the germline V gene (reference sequence). In nucleotides, the CDR3 is TGTGCCAGCACCCTCCAGGGTACTGAAGCTTTCTTT. This encodes CASTLQGTEAFF.

The CDR3 protein is CASRKAGGTRYEQYF. CDR3 coding DNA: TGTGCCAGCAGGAAAGCGGGGGGGACGCGCTACGAGCAGTACTTC. This chain connects TRBV14 to TRBJ2-7, with 10 bases matching TRBD2. V trimming: 6 bases; J trimming: 3 bases; junction bases outside the gene matches: 8. The CDR3 spans 15 residues. CDR1 is SGHDN, CDR2 FVKESK, per germline. Full variable domain (rest looked up from reference TRBV14 and TRBJ2-7): EAGVTQFPSHSVIEKGQTVTLRCDPISGHDNLYWYRRVMGKEIKFLLHFVKESKQDESGMPNNRFLAERTGGTYSTLKVQPAELEDSGVYFCASRKAGGTRYEQYFGPGTRLTVT.

The CDR3 loop reads CASSLGDRGAETQYF. CDR3 DNA sequence: TGCGCCAGCAGCTTGGGGGACAGGGGCGCAGAGACCCAGTACTTC. J is TRBJ2-5 and V is TRBV5-1; TRBD1 matches at 10 bases. Germline V gene sequence: CDR1 SGHRS, CDR2 YFSETQ. Trimming took 0 bases from V and 4 from J; bases not matched to a gene: 3. The CDR3 length is 15 residues.